The entry that follows covers one TCR beta chain sequence. This clone appeared once. Which antigen it targets is not known. Per-base quality was not reported, and no clone a single base away is much larger than it. This sample is drawn from a study of blood T cell repertoires in COVID-19 (dated by TCRdb to between 2020 and 2021). For the study in its entirety: Collaborator samples came from the United States, Italy and Spain and covered acute and convalescent phases of COVID-19. Nearly every sample came with metadata listing a de-identified subject ID, COVID-19 status, age in years and sex. Samples were obtained from the ongoing ImmuneRACE study (first 160 participants) and from 1,254 subjects provided by 6 global collaborators. Where available, HLA class I and class II types were taken from metadata supplied by the sample provider and were not determined by assay-based typing. Subjects who had been exposed to COVID-19, were actively infected with it, or had recovered from it provided the deeply sampled blood TCRbeta repertoires that made up the dataset. The prospective study material was composed of cDNA or gDNA derived from T cells, B-cell-depleted T cells, or PBMCs. The repertoires were made available in a free public database intended to serve as a resource for research on the immune response to SARS-CoV-2.

Another Seattle source contributed samples from volunteer blood donors who had recovered from COVID-19. Whole blood was collected in K2EDTA tubes by collaborating institutions according to the institutions' own protocols. Collaborator samples were shipped for TCRbeta analysis as frozen whole blood, isolated PBMCs, or DNA extracted from either sample type. Broad study findings and their caveats: How much clinical and demographic metadata was included differed by source and by participant, and the metadata was provided uncurated.

The immunoSEQ Assay, a bias-controlled multiplex PCR, was used to amplify TCRbeta CDR3 regions from genomic DNA. Per the original workflow: The number of nucleated cells in each sample was estimated from the amplification of reference gene primers within the assay. Sequence reads were collapsed and filtered to measure the absolute abundance of every unique TCRbeta CDR3 rearrangement. For each sample, productive Simpson clonality was calculated as the square root of Simpson's diversity index across productive rearrangements. The source is immuneACCESS, and TCRdb retained only in-frame sequences with V and J called. Part of the clones is not carried over; for the studies checked, unresolved V genes explain less than half of this, and the remainder is unexplained. V and J calls and clone size are copied from that table; D and trimming were computed from the DNA. This sample lists approximately 300,000 clones; about 90% were detected once. The top ten constitute 6.4% of the sample.

V and J are trimmed by 4 bases and 5 bases, and the gene matches miss 6 bases of the junction. From its cysteine to its phenylalanine, the CDR3 spans 15 amino acids. Solely the CDR3 DNA is kept, with 45 bases framed from the first base. Sequences SGDLS (CDR1) and YYNGEE (CDR2) are obtained from the germline V gene. The rearrangement combines TRBV9 with TRBJ2-1, with 10 bases in between that match TRBD2. The receptor comes from a man aged 18-30 years who had recovered from COVID-19. The material sequenced was peripheral blood. DNA sequence: TGTGCCAGCAGCTCCCAGGGACTAGCGAACAATGAGCAGTTCTTC. Translated, it gives CASSSQGLANNEQFF.